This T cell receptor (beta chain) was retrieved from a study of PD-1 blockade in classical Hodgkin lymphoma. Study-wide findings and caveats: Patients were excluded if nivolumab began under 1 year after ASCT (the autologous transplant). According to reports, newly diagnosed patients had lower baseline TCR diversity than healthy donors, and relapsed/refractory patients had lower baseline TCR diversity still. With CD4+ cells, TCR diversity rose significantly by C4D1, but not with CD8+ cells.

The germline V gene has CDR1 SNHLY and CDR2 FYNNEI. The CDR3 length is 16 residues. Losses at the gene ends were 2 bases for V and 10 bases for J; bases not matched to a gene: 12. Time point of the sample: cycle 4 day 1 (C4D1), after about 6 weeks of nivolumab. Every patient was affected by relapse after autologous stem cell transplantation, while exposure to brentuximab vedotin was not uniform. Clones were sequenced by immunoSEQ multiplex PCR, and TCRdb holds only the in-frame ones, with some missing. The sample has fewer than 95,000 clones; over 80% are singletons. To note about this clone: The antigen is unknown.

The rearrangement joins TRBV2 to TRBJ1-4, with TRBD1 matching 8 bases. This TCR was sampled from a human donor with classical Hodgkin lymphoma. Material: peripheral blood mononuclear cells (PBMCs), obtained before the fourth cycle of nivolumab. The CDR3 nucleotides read TGTGCCAGCAGTGAAAGGGGTGGACAGGGCCTTGGAAAACTGTTTTTT. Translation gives CASSERGGQGLGKLFF.